This T cell receptor beta chain was sequenced in a study of cytomegalovirus exposure and HLA in healthy donors. It was with 60 Vbeta and 13 Jbeta primers that the PCR ran. Measured with immunoSEQ multiplex PCR; TCRdb has only the in-frame clones, and not every one. The sample has some 180,000 clones; 12% are singletons. The study, taken as a whole, reports: What TCR beta sequences reportedly achieved was accurate prediction of HLA-A and HLA-B alleles in most subjects. An apparent linkage of common viral pathogens to several of the most significant clusters emerged in a later analysis.

Germline-derived CDR1 and CDR2 are SGHRS and YFSETQ. The ends lost 0 bases at V and 7 bases at J; junction bases unmatched: 2. The CDR3 contains 14 residues. A few counts support this clone. Its antigen remains unidentified. The sequencing sample was made of PBMCs. The receptor was derived from a man aged 45-60 years in good health and CMV-seropositive. This rearrangement joins TRBV5-1 to TRBJ1-2, with TRBD1 identical over 11 bases. The CDR3 spells CASSLVGTGGGYTF. CDR3 bases: TGCGCCAGCAGCTTGGTGGGGACAGGGGGTGGCTACACCTTC.